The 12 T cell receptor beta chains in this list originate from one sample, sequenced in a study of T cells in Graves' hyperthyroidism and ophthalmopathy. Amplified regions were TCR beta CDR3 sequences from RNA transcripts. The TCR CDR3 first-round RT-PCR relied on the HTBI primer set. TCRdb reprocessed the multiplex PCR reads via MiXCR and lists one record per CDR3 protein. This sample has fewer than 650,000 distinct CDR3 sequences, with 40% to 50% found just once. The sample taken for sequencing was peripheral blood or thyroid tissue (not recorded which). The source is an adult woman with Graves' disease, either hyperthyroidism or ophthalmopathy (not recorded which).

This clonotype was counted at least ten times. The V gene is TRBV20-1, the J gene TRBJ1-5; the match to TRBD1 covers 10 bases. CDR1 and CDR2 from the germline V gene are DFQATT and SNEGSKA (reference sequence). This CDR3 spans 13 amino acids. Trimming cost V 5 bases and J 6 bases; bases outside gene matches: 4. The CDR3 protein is CSAPDRGRQPQHF. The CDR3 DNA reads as TGCAGTGCTCCAGACAGGGGGCGTCAGCCCCAGCATTTT.

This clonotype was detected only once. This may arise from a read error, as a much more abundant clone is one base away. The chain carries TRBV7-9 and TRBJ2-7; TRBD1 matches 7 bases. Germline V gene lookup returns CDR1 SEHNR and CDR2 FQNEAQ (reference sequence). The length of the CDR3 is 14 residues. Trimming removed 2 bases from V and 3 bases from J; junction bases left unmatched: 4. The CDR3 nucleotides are TGTGCCAGCAGCTTAAAGGACAGGAACTACGAGCAGTACTTC. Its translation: CASSLKDRNYEQYF. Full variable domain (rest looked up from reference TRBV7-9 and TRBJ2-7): DTGVSQNPRHKITKRGQNVTFRCDPISEHNRLYWYRQTLGQGPEFLTYFQNEAQLEKSRLLSDRFSAERPKGSFSTLEIQRTEQGDSAMYLCASSLKDRNYEQYFGPGTRLTVT.

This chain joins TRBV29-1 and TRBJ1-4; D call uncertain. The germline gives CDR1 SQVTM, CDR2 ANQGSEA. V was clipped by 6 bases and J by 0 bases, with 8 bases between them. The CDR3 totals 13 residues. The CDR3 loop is CSVNTATNEKLFF. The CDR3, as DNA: TGCAGCGTCAACACAGCAACTAATGAAAAACTGTTTTTT.

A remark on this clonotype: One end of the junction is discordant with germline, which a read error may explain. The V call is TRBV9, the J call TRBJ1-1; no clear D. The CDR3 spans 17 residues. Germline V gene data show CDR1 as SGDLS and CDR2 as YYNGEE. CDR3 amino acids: CASSHPTRGPLNTEAFF. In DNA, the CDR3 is TGCGCCAGCAGCCACCCCACGAGAGGACCTCTGAACACTGAAGCTTTCTTT.

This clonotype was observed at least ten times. CDR3 nucleotides: TGCAGCGTTGAAGATAGACCAACTCGTGGCTACACCTTC. It is translated as CSVEDRPTRGYTF. The chain is built from TRBV29-1 and TRBJ1-2; D gene ambiguous. Germline V gives CDR1 SQVTM, CDR2 ANQGSEA. The CDR3 length is 13 residues. V was trimmed by 0 bases and J by 7 bases, leaving 12 bases between them.

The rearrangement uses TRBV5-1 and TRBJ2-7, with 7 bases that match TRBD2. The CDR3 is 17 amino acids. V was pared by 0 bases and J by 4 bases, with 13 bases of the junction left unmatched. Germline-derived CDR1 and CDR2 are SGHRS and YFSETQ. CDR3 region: CASSLGVSGSGKYEQYF. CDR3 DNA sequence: TGCGCCAGCAGCTTGGGGGTGTCGGGGAGCGGGAAGTACGAGCAGTACTTC.

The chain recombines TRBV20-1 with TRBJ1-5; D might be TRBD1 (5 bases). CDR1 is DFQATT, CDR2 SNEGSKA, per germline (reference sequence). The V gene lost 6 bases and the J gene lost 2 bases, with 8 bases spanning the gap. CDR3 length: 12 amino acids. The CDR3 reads CSADRGNQPQHF. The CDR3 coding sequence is TGCAGTGCCGACAGAGGCAATCAGCCCCAGCATTTT.

CDR3 in amino acids: CASSFTSIYGYTF. The CDR3, as DNA: TGTGCCAGCAGCTTTACATCGATCTATGGCTACACCTTC. V gene TRBV7-2 combines with J gene TRBJ1-2; D is uncertain. Deletions cut 3 bases from V and 4 bases from J, with 9 bases between. The CDR3 is 13 amino acids. Germline V gene lookup returns CDR1 SGHTA and CDR2 FQGNSA.

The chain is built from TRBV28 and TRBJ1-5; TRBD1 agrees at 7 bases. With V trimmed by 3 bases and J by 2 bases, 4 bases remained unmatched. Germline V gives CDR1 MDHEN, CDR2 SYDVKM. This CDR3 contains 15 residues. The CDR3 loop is CASSLSDRGNQPQHF. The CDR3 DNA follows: TGTGCCAGCAGTTTGTCTGACAGGGGCAATCAGCCCCAGCATTTT.

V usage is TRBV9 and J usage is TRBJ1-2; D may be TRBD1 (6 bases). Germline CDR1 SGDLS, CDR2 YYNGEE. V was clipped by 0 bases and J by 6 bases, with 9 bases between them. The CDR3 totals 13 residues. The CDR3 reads CASSVDQGNGYTF. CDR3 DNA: TGTGCCAGCAGCGTAGACCAGGGGAATGGCTACACCTTC. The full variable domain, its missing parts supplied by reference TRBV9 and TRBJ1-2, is DSGVTQTPKHLITATGQRVTLRCSPRSGDLSVYWYQQSLDQGLQFLIQYYNGEERAKGNILERFSAQQFPDLHSELNLSSLELGDSALYFCASSVDQGNGYTFGSGTRLTVV.

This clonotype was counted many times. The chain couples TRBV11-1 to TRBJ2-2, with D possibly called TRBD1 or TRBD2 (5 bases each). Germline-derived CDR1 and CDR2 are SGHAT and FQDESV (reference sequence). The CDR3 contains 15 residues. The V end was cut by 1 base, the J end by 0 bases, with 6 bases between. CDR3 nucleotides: TGTGCCAGCAGCTTAGGGGGACCGAACACCGGGGAGCTGTTTTTT. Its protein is CASSLGGPNTGELFF.

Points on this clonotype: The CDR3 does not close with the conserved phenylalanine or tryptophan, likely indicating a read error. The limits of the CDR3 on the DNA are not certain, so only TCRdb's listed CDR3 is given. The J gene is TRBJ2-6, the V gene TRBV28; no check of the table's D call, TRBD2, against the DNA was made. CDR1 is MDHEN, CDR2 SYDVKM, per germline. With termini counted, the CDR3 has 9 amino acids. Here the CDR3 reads CASSVRTTT.